One sample yielded the 22 T cell receptor beta chains listed below, sequenced in a study of blood T cell repertoires in COVID-19. Here immunoSEQ multiplex PCR was the method, and the copy in TCRdb shows in-frame clones only, minus some. The table lists approximately 70,000 clones, roughly 91% of them singletons. Material: peripheral blood. These receptors all come from a human donor in a cohort sampled during active COVID-19.

The chain carries TRBV19 and TRBJ2-1, with TRBD1 as a possible D gene (6 bases). The germline V and J ends were trimmed by 5 bases and 7 bases, with 9 bases remaining between them. There are 12 residues in the CDR3. Germline CDR1 is LNHDA and CDR2 is SQIVND (reference sequence). CDR3 sequence: CASSDRRNEQFF. The CDR3 bases are TGTGCCAGTAGTGACAGGAGGAATGAGCAGTTCTTC.

The J gene is TRBJ1-1, the V gene TRBV7-9, with a weak D call TRBD1 (5 bases). The germline V and J ends were trimmed by 5 bases and 0 bases, with 10 bases remaining between them. The CDR3 sequence is 14 residues long. Per the germline V gene, CDR1 is SEHNR and CDR2 is FQNEAQ (reference sequence). CDR3 loop: CASSNPGVNTEAFF. As DNA, the CDR3 is TGTGCCAGCAGCAATCCGGGGGTGAACACTGAAGCTTTCTTT.

J is TRBJ1-1 and V is TRBV3-1 (or the pseudogene TRBV3-2); the D gene is possibly TRBD1 (5 bases). V was trimmed by 4 bases and J by 1 base, leaving 7 bases between them. The CDR3 is 13 amino acids. Germline lookup yields CDR1 LGHDT and CDR2 YNNKEL (reference sequence). This CDR3 is CASSPQGNTEAFF. DNA of the CDR3: TGTGCCAGCAGCCCTCAGGGGAACACTGAAGCTTTCTTT.

The chain is built from TRBV10-3 and TRBJ2-1; 9 positions match TRBD1. Germline values: CDR1 ENHRY, CDR2 SYGVKD. V gave up 6 bases and J gave up 5 bases; unmatched junction bases: 11. This CDR3 has 16 amino acids. CDR3 region: CAISSPPGQGDNEQFF. The CDR3 DNA reads as TGTGCCATCAGCTCTCCCCCGGGACAGGGAGACAATGAGCAGTTCTTC.

This clone was observed once. The chain is built from TRBV9 and TRBJ1-6; unclear D gene. The length of the CDR3 is 13 residues. Germline V gene sequence: CDR1 SGDLS, CDR2 YYNGEE. Trimming shortened V by 0 bases and J by 13 bases, and 11 bases separated the two germline ends. CDR3 sequence: CASSVADREPLHF. The CDR3, as DNA: TGTGCCAGCAGCGTAGCCGACCGGGAGCCCCTCCACTTT.

The rearrangement links TRBV5-1 to TRBJ2-5; 7 nucleotides align to TRBD1. V lost 4 bases and J lost 4; bases outside the gene matches: 10. In germline, CDR1 is SGHRS, CDR2 YFSETQ. The CDR3 spans 15 residues. The CDR3 loop reads CASSRLGQAGETQYF. The CDR3 DNA is TGCGCCAGCAGCAGGCTTGGACAGGCAGGAGAGACCCAGTACTTC.

The rearrangement joins TRBV7-4 to TRBJ2-7, with a tentative D call TRBD1 (5 bases). Germline CDR1 and CDR2: SGHVT and SQSDAQ. CDR3 length: 15 residues. Trimming pared 5 bases from V and 2 bases from J, leaving 16 bases between. The CDR3 here is CASSPPTTDTYEQYF. CDR3 DNA: TGTGCCAGCAGCCCACCTACGACAGACACCTACGAGCAGTACTTC. Filled out from reference TRBV7-4 and TRBJ2-7, the complete variable domain reads GAGVSQSPRYKVAKRGRDVALRCDSISGHVTLYWYRQTLGQGSEVLTYSQSDAQRDKSGRPSGRFSAERPERSVSTLKIQRTEQGDSAVYLCASSPPTTDTYEQYFGPGTRLTVT.

The chain recombines TRBV12-3 or TRBV12-4 with TRBJ2-5; the match to TRBD2 covers 7 bases. V trimming: 8 bases; J trimming: 3 bases; junction bases outside the gene matches: 6. The CDR3 extends over 13 amino acids. CDR3 in DNA: TGTGCCAGCTCCGCAGGGAGGGAAGAGACCCAGTACTTC. Its protein product is CASSAGREETQYF.

The CDR3 DNA is TGTGCCAGCAGCGGTAGCGGGAGTGAGACCCAGTACTTC. Encoded protein: CASSGSGSETQYF. The rearrangement links TRBV7-7 to TRBJ2-5; 9 nucleotides align to TRBD2. The CDR3 is 13 residues long. After removal of 5 bases from V and 5 bases from J, the junction contained 3 bases not matched to a gene. From germline, CDR1 is SSHAT and CDR2 FNYEAQ (reference sequence).

DNA for the CDR3: TGTGCCAGCAGTTACCCAGCGGGGGGCGCCACAGATACGCAGTATTTT. Translation: CASSYPAGGATDTQYF. V usage is TRBV6-2 or TRBV6-3 and J usage is TRBJ2-3; 9 bases are a match to TRBD2. V shed 2 bases and J 2 bases; nucleotides not matched to a gene: 5. Germline V CDR1 and CDR2: MNHEY, SVGEGT. CDR3 length: 16 residues.

The rearrangement links TRBV7-2 to TRBJ2-1; a possible D gene is TRBD2 (5 bases). V was shortened by 0 bases and J by 1 base, with 10 bases between the two germline ends. CDR1 is SGHTA, CDR2 FQGNSA, per germline. This CDR3 region has 16 residues. CDR3 nucleotide sequence: TGTGCCAGCAGCTTAGCGGGAGCACCATCCTACAATGAGCAGTTCTTC. Amino acids: CASSLAGAPSYNEQFF.

This chain connects TRBV19 to TRBJ2-3, with 8 bases aligning to TRBD1. The CDR3 is 16 residues long. V lost 7 bases and J lost 3; bases outside the gene matches: 12. CDR1 is LNHDA and CDR2 is SQIVND in the germline V gene (reference sequence). The chain's CDR3 is CASTPRQGYITDTQYF. The CDR3 bases are TGTGCCAGTACCCCGAGACAGGGGTATATAACAGATACGCAGTATTTT.

The chain recombines TRBV11-1 with TRBJ2-2; weak D call: TRBD1 (6 bases). Germline CDR1 SGHAT, CDR2 FQDESV (reference sequence). The V end lost 5 bases, the J end lost 6 bases, and 10 bases lay between the germline ends. CDR3 length: 13 residues. CDR3 DNA sequence: TGTGCCAGCAGCATCCGGACAGCCGGGGAGCTGTTTTTT. This sequence encodes CASSIRTAGELFF.

The rearrangement joins TRBV7-2 to TRBJ1-1; 10 nucleotides line up with TRBD1. Looked up from germline, CDR1 is SGHTA and CDR2 is FQGNSA. The CDR3 is 15 amino acids. J was trimmed by 3 bases and V by 5 bases; bases with no gene match: 6. CDR3 in DNA: TGTGCCAGCAGCGTGACAGGGGGCGCGGACACTGAAGCTTTCTTT. It codes for CASSVTGGADTEAFF. Combining the CDR3 with reference TRBV7-2 and TRBJ1-1 gives the whole variable domain GAGVSQSPSNKVTEKGKDVELRCDPISGHTALYWYRQSLGQGLEFLIYFQGNSAPDKSGLPSDRFSAERTGGSVSTLTIQRTQQEDSAVYLCASSVTGGADTEAFFGQGTRLTVV.

V is TRBV9 and J is TRBJ2-3; TRBD1 agrees at 8 bases. The length of the CDR3 is 16 residues. CDR1 and CDR2 (germline): SGDLS, YYNGEE. Unmatched junction bases numbered 9, after V lost 0 bases and J lost 6 bases. The CDR3: CASSVGGQAGFDTQYF. The CDR3 region has the DNA TGTGCCAGCAGCGTAGGGGGACAGGCGGGCTTCGATACGCAGTATTTT.

This clone has just a few counts. The chain uses TRBV6-5 and TRBJ1-4; D is possibly TRBD1 (5 bases). Germline lookup yields CDR1 MNHEY and CDR2 SVGAGI. The CDR3 consists of 15 residues. The V end was cut by 4 bases, the J end by 1 base, with 10 bases between. For the CDR3, the DNA is TGTGCCAGCAGTTCAGACAGAAGAACTAATGAAAAACTGTTTTTT. This codes for CASSSDRRTNEKLFF.

This clone was picked up one time. The CDR3 loop is CASSRDRGQPQHF. As DNA, the CDR3 is TGTGCCAGCAGCCGGGACAGGGGACAGCCCCAGCATTTT. The chain links TRBV12-3 or TRBV12-4 to TRBJ1-5; 10 bases fit TRBD1. V was pared by 6 bases and J by 7 bases, with 3 bases of the junction left unmatched. The CDR3 extends over 13 amino acids.

The V call is TRBV7-6, the J call TRBJ1-5; D might be TRBD1 (5 bases). Trimming removed 8 bases at V and 0 bases at J, with 5 bases between. The CDR3 sequence is 12 residues long. Germline CDR1 and CDR2: SGHVS and FNYEAQ. CDR3 loop: CASGASNQPQHF. The CDR3 DNA follows: TGTGCCAGCGGGGCTAGCAATCAGCCCCAGCATTTT.

This rearrangement joins TRBV19 to TRBJ1-1; D may be TRBD1 (6 bases). The CDR3 extends over 13 amino acids. Germline-derived CDR1 and CDR2 are LNHDA and SQIVND (reference sequence). V gave up 1 base and J gave up 9 bases, with 12 bases separating them. The CDR3 nucleotides read TGTGCCAGTAGTATAGGGGGGCGGACCCAAGCTTTCTTT. Its translation is CASSIGGRTQAFF.

V usage is TRBV18 and J usage is TRBJ1-3, with D unresolved. Germline V lookup: CDR1 KGHSH, CDR2 LQKENI. This CDR3 comprises 17 residues. The germline V and J ends were trimmed by 2 bases and 4 bases, with 18 bases remaining between them. The CDR3: CASSPERSSVSGNTIYF. As DNA, the CDR3 is TGTGCCAGCTCACCAGAGAGGTCCTCAGTGTCCGGAAACACCATATATTTT. The complete variable domain, with remaining parts taken from reference TRBV18 and TRBJ1-3, reads NAGVMQNPRHLVRRRGQEARLRCSPMKGHSHVYWYRQLPEEGLKFMVYLQKENIIDESGMPKERFSAEFPKEGPSILRIQQVVRGDSAAYFCASSPERSSVSGNTIYFGEGSWLTVV.

The rearrangement links TRBV29-1 to TRBJ2-7; 7 positions match TRBD2. The J segment lost 5 bases and the V segment lost 7 bases, leaving 8 bases of the junction unmatched. Germline V gene sequence: CDR1 SQVTM, CDR2 ANQGSEA. This CDR3 has 12 amino acids. CDR3 amino acids: CSAWLADHEQYF. CDR3 bases: TGCAGCGCCTGGCTAGCGGACCACGAGCAGTACTTC.

This clone has a single count. The gene calls are TRBV5-4 and TRBJ1-6; 10 nucleotides match TRBD1. V shed 4 bases and J 14 bases; nucleotides not matched to a gene: 12. Germline assignment: CDR1 SGHNT and CDR2 YYREEE (reference sequence). This CDR3 comprises 15 residues. The DNA for the CDR3 is TGTGCCAGCAGCCAAGGGACAGGGGACCTTTATGCCCTCCACTTT. This gives the protein CASSQGTGDLYALHF.